The TCR beta chain under discussion was sequenced for a study of T-cell memory formation after mild COVID-19. Using constant-segment primers, 5'RACE produced TCR alpha and TCR beta cDNA libraries carrying sample barcodes and UMIs. TCRdb analysed the 5' RACE reads with MiXCR anew, one entry per CDR3 protein. The table lists 280,000 or so distinct CDR3 sequences, 8.2% of them singletons. CDR1 and CDR2 (germline): KGHDR, SFDVKD. The trim removed 4 bases at V and 7 bases at J, leaving 6 bases unmatched. The length of the CDR3 is 15 residues. Notes on the study in general: There was no confirmation that second-wave clones peaking on day 37 were SARS-CoV-2 specific. Contracting CD4+ clones were located mainly in CM and EM, and CD8+ clones in EMRA. Balance between CD4 and CD8 was seen in clones contracting day 15 to 85, and a CD4+ lean was seen in later expanders.

This clonotype was detected only a few times. Its antigen is unknown. The TCR comes from a man aged 18 to 30 who had mild COVID-19 (a few samples of this study predate the infection). Cell type and time point are not known. This chain links TRBV24-1 with TRBJ2-2; 9 bases are a match to TRBD1. The material sequenced was PBMCs or a T cell subset sorted from them (not recorded which). DNA for the CDR3: TGTGCCACCAGTGACCCCGGACAGGGGATCGGGGAGCTGTTTTTT. Protein product: CATSDPGQGIGELFF.